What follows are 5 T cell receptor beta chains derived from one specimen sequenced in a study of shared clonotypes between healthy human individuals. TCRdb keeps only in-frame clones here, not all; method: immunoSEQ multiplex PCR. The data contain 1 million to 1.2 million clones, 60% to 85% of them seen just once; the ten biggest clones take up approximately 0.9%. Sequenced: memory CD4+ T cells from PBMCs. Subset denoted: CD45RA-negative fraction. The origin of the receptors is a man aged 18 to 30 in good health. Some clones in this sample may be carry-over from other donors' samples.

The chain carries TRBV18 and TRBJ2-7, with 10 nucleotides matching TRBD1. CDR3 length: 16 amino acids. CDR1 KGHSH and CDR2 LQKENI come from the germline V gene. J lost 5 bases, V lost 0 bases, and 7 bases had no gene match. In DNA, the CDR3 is TGTGCCAGCTCACCACCGTCGGGACAGGGGATCCACGAGCAGTACTTC. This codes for CASSPPSGQGIHEQYF.

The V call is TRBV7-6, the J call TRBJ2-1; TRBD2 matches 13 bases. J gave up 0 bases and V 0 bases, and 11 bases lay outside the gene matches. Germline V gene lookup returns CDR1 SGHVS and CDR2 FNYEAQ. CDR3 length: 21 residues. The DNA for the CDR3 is TGTGCCAGCAGCTTAGCAGCAGTGGGACTAGCGGGATCCCTCTCCTACAATGAGCAGTTCTTC. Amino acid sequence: CASSLAAVGLAGSLSYNEQFF. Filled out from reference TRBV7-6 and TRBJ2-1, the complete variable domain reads GAGVSQSPRYKVTKRGQDVALRCDPISGHVSLYWYRQALGQGPEFLTYFNYEAQQDKSGLPNDRFSAERPEGSISTLTIQRTEQRDSAMYRCASSLAAVGLAGSLSYNEQFFGPGTRLTVL.

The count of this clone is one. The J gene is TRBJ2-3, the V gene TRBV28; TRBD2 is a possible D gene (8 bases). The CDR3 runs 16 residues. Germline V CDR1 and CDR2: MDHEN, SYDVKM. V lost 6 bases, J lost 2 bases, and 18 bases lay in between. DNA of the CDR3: TGTGCCAGCAGGAACAGGGGACTAGGGATCACAGATACGCAGTATTTT. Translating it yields CASRNRGLGITDTQYF. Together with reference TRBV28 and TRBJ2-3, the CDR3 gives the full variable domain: DVKVTQSSRYLVKRTGEKVFLECVQDMDHENMFWYRQDPGLGLRLIYFSYDVKMKEKGDIPEGYSVSREKKERFSLILESASTNQTSMYLCASRNRGLGITDTQYFGPGTRLTVL.

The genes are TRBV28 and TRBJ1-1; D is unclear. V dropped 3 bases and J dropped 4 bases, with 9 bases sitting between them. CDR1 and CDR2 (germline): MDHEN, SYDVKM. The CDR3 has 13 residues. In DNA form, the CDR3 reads TGTGCCAGCAGTTTGCGGTTAGTCACTGAAGCTTTCTTT. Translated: CASSLRLVTEAFF. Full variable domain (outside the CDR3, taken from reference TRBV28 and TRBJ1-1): DVKVTQSSRYLVKRTGEKVFLECVQDMDHENMFWYRQDPGLGLRLIYFSYDVKMKEKGDIPEGYSVSREKKERFSLILESASTNQTSMYLCASSLRLVTEAFFGQGTRLTVV.

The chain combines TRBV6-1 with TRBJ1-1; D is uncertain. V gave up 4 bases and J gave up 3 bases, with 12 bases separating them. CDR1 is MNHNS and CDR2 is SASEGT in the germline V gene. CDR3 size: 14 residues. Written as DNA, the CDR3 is TGTGCCAGCAGTGCGGTCACCGTTTACACTGAAGCTTTCTTT. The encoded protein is CASSAVTVYTEAFF.